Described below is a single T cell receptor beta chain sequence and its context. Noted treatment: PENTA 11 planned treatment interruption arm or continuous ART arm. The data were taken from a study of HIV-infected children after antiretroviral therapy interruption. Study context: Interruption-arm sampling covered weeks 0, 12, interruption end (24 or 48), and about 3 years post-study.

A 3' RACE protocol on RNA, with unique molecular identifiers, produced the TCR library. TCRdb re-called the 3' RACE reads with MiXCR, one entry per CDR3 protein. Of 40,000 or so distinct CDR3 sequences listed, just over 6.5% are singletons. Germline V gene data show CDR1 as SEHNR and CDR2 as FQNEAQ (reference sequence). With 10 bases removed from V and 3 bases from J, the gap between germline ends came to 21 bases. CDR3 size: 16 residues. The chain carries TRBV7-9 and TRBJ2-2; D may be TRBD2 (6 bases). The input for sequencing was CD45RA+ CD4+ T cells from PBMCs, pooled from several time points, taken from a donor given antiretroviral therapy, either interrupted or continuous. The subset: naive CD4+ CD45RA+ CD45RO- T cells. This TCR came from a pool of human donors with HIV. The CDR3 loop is CANAYLWERDTGELFF. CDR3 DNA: TGTGCCAACGCATATTTATGGGAGCGGGACACCGGGGAGCTGTTTTTT.